This T cell receptor beta chain was obtained from a study of blood T cell repertoires in COVID-19. Germline lookup yields CDR1 LGHNT and CDR2 FRNRAP. The V gene end was trimmed by 5 bases and the J gene end by 3 bases; junction bases not matched to a gene: 7. This CDR3 has 15 residues. Some clones are missing from TCRdb's copy, which holds only in-frame ones; the method was immunoSEQ multiplex PCR. The table lists 130,000 to 150,000 clones, 65% to 85% of them singletons. V gene TRBV12-5 combines with J gene TRBJ2-1; 7 bases are a match to TRBD2. The sequencing sample was made of PBMCs or T cells enriched from blood (not recorded which). The receptor was derived from a woman aged 45-65 years who had been exposed to COVID-19. CDR3 residues: CASGLGLVGYNEQFF. For the CDR3, the DNA is TGTGCTAGTGGTCTCGGACTAGTGGGCTACAATGAGCAGTTCTTC.